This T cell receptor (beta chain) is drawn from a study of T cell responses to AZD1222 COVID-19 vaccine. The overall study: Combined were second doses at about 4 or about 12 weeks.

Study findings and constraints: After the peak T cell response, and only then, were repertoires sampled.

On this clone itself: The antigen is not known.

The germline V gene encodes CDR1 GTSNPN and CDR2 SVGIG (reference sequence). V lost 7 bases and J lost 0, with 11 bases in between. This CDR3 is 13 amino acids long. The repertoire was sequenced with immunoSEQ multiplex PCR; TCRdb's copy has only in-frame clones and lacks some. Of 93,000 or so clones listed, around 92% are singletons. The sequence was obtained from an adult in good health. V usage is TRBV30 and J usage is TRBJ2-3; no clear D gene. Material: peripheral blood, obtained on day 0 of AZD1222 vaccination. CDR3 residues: CASRVPSTDTQYF. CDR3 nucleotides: TGTGCCTCCCGGGTACCCAGCACAGATACGCAGTATTTT. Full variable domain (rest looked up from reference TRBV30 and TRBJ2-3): SQTIHQWPATLVQPVGSPLSLECTVEGTSNPNLYWYRQAAGRGLQLLFYSVGIGQISSEVPQNLSASRPQDRQFILSSKKLLLSDSGFYLCASRVPSTDTQYFGPGTRLTVL.